The clone carrying this TCR beta chain was seen a few times. Its target is not known. Researchers isolated at least 6.5 million PBMCs per sample. A second PCR of 7 to 11 cycles used a sample-barcoded 5' primer and a J-beta primer mix. Every cDNA was tagged by a template-switch adaptor with 12 random nucleotides. MiXCR, applied by TCRdb to the 5' RACE reads, yields one record per CDR3 protein. Here the sample spans about 1 million distinct CDR3 sequences, under 30% being singletons. This specimen comes from a study of blood T cells in healthy people across ages. Findings and limits, study-wide: Older individuals had lower TCR beta diversity per million T cells (the decline was roughly linear). The long-lived group displayed more naive CD4+ cells, plus higher diversity, than the aged donors did.

Germline V gene data show CDR1 as ENHRY and CDR2 as SYGVKD. This CDR3 spans 13 amino acids. V was pared by 4 bases and J by 5 bases, with 11 bases between. This sample also appeared in a second study, on T cells of mothers and their children.

The sequencing sample was made of blood. This TCR was sampled from a girl aged 2 to 10 in good health. The chain carries TRBV10-3 and TRBJ2-5, with D unclear. This chain's CDR3 is CAISGEPKETQYF. The CDR3 nucleotides read TGTGCCATCAGTGGCGAACCGAAGGAGACCCAGTACTTC.